One sample yielded the 8 T cell receptor beta chains listed below, sequenced in a study of tumor-infiltrating lymphocytes in primary liver carcinoma. The template, around 540 ng total RNA, yielded TCR beta cDNA made with a constant-region primer. For TCR beta, libraries were produced by three nested multiplex PCR rounds using slightly modified ARM-PCR. PCR rounds one and two used TRBV1-TRBV30 forward primers with a C-beta reverse primer for around 9 cycles each. TCRdb passed the multiplex PCR reads through MiXCR, listing each CDR3 protein once. In the table there are approximately 300,000 distinct CDR3 sequences, less than 75% of which are singletons. Alongside blood RNA obtained from unsorted whole blood, germline DNA was also extracted. Input material: peripheral blood. The receptors were gathered from a man in his forties with primary liver carcinoma and hepatitis B virus infection.

The rearrangement joins TRBV5-4 to TRBJ2-2; D is undetermined. V was trimmed by 4 bases and J by 3 bases, leaving 7 bases between them. The CDR3 covers 13 residues. In germline, CDR1 is SGHNT, CDR2 YYREEE (reference sequence). The CDR3 DNA reads as TGTGCCAGCAGCCCGGATCACACCGGGGAGCTGTTTTTT. It encodes CASSPDHTGELFF.

On this clonotype itself: Its ends do not fully match the called genes, so a read error is possible. This chain connects TRBV11-2 to TRBJ2-1, with no clear D. The CDR3 runs to 11 residues. The V gene's germline CDR1 is SGHAT and CDR2 FQNNGV. DNA of the CDR3: TGCGGCAGCAGCTCCGTAAAATGGCAGTCCTTC. Residues: CGSSSVKWQSF. The full variable domain, completed using reference TRBV11-2 and TRBJ2-1, is EAGVAQSPRYKIIEKRQSVAFWCNPISGHATLYWYQQILGQGPKLLIQFQNNGVVDDSQLPKDRFSAERLKGVDSTLKIQPAKLEDSAVYLCGSSSVKWQSFGPGTRLTVL.

As to this clonotype: A much larger clone sits a single nucleotide away, making a read error possible. This chain links TRBV6-9 with TRBJ2-7; 8 nucleotides match TRBD2. The CDR3 spans 16 residues. Germline lookup yields CDR1 MNHGY and CDR2 SVAAGI. The CDR3 DNA reads as TGTGCCAGCAGTTATGATGCCAGCGGGGGCTCCTACGAGCAGCACTTC. Translated: CASSYDASGGSYEQHF.

This clonotype has ten or more counts. DNA of the CDR3: TGTGCCAGCAGTTCACAGGGAGTCGGGGAGCTGTTTTTT. Amino acid sequence: CASSSQGVGELFF. This chain connects TRBV11-2 to TRBJ2-2; TRBD1 might be the D (6 bases). The V gene lost 6 bases and the J gene lost 7 bases, with 12 bases spanning the gap. The CDR3 totals 13 residues. Germline CDR1 and CDR2: SGHAT and FQNNGV.

For this clonotype: The junction shows a germline mismatch at one end, possibly a read error. The V gene is TRBV11-1, the J gene TRBJ2-7; 12 bases agree with TRBD1. Germline loops: CDR1 SGHAT, CDR2 FQDESV (reference sequence). The CDR3 spans 17 residues. The CDR3 DNA is TGTGCCAGCAACACTAGTCCGGGACAGGGGGCGTCCTACGATCAGTACTTC. Protein product: CASNTSPGQGASYDQYF.

Notes on this clonotype: A much larger clone sits a single nucleotide away, making a read error possible. The J gene is TRBJ2-1, the V gene TRBV12-3 or TRBV12-4; TRBD2 aligns across 11 bases. The CDR3 length is 17 residues. The CDR3 spells CASSLRLAGISYNEQLF. The CDR3 region has the DNA TGTGCCAGCAGCCTAAGACTAGCGGGAATCTCCTACAATGAGCAGCTCTTC.

On this clonotype: A junction end diverges from the germline sequence, so it may reflect a read error. This sequence joins TRBV12-3 or TRBV12-4 and TRBJ1-5; possibly TRBD1 for D (5 bases). The CDR3 consists of 15 residues. CDR3 protein: CPSSLLGPHNQPQHF. The CDR3 coding sequence is TGTCCCAGCAGTTTATTGGGGCCACACAATCAGCCCCAGCATTTT.

Concerning this clonotype itself: The junction differs from germline at one of its ends, possibly a read error. The CDR3, as DNA: TGTGCCAGCAGTACGACAGGGGTTTCGTCCCTCCGCTTT. It yields the protein CASSTTGVSSLRF. V usage is TRBV6-6 and J usage is TRBJ1-6; 8 bases fit TRBD1. Germline loops: CDR1 MNHNY, CDR2 SVGAGI (reference sequence). CDR3 length: 13 amino acids.